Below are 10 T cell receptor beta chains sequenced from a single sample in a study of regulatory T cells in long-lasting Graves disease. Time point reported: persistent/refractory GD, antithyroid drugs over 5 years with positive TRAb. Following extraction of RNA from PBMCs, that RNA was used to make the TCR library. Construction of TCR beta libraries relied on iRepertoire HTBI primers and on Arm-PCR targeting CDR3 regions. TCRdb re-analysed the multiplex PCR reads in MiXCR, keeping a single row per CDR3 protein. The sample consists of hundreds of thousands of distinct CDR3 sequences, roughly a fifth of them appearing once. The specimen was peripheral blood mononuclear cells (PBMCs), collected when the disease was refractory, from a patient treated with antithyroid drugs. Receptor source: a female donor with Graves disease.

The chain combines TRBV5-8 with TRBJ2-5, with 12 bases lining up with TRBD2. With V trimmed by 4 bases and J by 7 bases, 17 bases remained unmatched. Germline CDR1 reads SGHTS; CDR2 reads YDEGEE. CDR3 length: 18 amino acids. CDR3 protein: CASSRAQTSGSGSGTQYF. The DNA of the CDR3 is TGTGCCAGCAGCCGCGCCCAGACTAGCGGGAGTGGGTCAGGGACCCAGTACTTC.

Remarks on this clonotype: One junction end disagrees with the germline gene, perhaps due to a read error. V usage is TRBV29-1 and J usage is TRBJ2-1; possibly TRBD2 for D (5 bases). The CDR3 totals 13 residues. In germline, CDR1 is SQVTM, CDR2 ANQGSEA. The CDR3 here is CSAVGLTYNEQFF. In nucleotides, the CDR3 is TGCAGCGCCGTTGGACTGACCTATAATGAGCAGTTCTTC.

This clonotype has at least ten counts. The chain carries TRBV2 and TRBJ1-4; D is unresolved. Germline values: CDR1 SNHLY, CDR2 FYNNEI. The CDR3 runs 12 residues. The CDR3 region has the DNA TGTGCTGCACGAGGGTTCGGGGAAAAACTGTTTTTT. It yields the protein CAARGFGEKLFF.

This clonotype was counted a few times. DNA of the CDR3: TGCGCCAGCAGCTTGGCGAACCAGGCTTACTACGAGCAGTACTTC. It specifies CASSLANQAYYEQYF. J is TRBJ2-7 and V is TRBV5-1; no clear D gene. The CDR3 spans 15 residues. The V gene's germline CDR1 is SGHRS and CDR2 YFSETQ. Trimming cost V 0 bases and J 3 bases, with 13 bases left between them.

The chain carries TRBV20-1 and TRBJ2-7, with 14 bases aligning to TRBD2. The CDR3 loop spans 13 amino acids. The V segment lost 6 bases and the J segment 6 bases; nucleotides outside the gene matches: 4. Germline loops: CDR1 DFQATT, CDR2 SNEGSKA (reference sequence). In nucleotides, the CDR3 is TGCAGTGCCCGACTAGCGGGAGGGGTCGAGCAGTACTTC. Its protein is CSARLAGGVEQYF.

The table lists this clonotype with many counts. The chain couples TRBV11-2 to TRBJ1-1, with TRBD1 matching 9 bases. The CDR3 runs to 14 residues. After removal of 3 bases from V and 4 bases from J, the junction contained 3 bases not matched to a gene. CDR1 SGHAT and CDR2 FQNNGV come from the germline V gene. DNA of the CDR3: TGTGCCAGCAGCTTGGGGACAGGGCCCACTGAAGCTTTCTTT. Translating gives CASSLGTGPTEAFF.

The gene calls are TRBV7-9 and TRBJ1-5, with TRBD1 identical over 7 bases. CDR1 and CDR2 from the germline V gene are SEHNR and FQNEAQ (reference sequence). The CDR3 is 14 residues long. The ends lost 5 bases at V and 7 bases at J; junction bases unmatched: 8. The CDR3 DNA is TGTGCCAGCAGCCGACAGGGTCTTGGGCAGCCCCAGCATTTT. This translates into CASSRQGLGQPQHF.

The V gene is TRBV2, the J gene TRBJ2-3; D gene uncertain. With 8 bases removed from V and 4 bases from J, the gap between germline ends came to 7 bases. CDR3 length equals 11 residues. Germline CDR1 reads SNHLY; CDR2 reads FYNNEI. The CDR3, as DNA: TGTGCCAGCTGCTTTTCAGATACGCAGTATTTT. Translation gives CASCFSDTQYF.

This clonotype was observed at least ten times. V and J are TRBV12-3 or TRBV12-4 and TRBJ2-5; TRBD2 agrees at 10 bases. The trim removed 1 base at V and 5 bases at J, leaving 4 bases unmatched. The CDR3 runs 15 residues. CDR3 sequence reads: CASSLGLAGVETQYF. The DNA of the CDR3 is TGTGCCAGCAGTTTAGGTCTAGCGGGAGTGGAGACCCAGTACTTC.

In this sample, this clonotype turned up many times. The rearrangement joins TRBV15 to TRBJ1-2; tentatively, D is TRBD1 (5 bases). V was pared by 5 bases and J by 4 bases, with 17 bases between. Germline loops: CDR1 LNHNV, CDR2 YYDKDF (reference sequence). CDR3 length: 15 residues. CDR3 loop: CATSPREGIGYGYTF. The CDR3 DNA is TGTGCCACCAGCCCCAGGGAGGGGATCGGCTATGGCTACACCTTC.